Below, 32 T cell receptor beta chains from the same sample are listed, as sequenced in a study of cytomegalovirus exposure and HLA in healthy donors. Assay: immunoSEQ multiplex PCR; the TCRdb copy retains only in-frame clones and omits some. The sample shows about 160,000 clones, around four fifths of them seen only once. What was sequenced was PBMCs. These TCRs come from a man aged 25 to 40 in good health and CMV-seropositive.

The genes are TRBV7-9 and TRBJ2-7; tentatively, D is TRBD2 (5 bases). The CDR3 is 15 residues long. V was shortened by 0 bases and J by 3 bases, with 12 bases between the two germline ends. Looked up from germline, CDR1 is SEHNR and CDR2 is FQNEAQ (reference sequence). In DNA, the CDR3 is TGTGCCAGCAGCTTAGCCCGCTGGGGAGTCTACGAGCAGTACTTC. Amino acids: CASSLARWGVYEQYF.

The CDR3 reads CASSMGGANTEAFF. The CDR3 nucleotides read TGTGCCAGTAGTATGGGGGGGGCGAACACTGAAGCTTTCTTT. This chain connects TRBV19 to TRBJ1-1; possibly TRBD1 for D (6 bases). From germline, CDR1 is LNHDA and CDR2 SQIVND (reference sequence). CDR3 length equals 14 residues. V lost 3 bases and J lost 1, with 9 bases in between. Full variable domain (remainder filled in from reference TRBV19 and TRBJ1-1): DGGITQSPKYLFRKEGQNVTLSCEQNLNHDAMYWYRQDPGQGLRLIYYSQIVNDFQKGDIAEGYSVSREKKESFPLTVTSAQKNPTAFYLCASSMGGANTEAFFGQGTRLTVV.

The rearrangement joins TRBV27 to TRBJ1-3; D call uncertain. Trimming pared 8 bases from V and 0 bases from J, leaving 11 bases between. This CDR3 region has 14 residues. The germline gives CDR1 MNHEY, CDR2 SMNVEV (reference sequence). This CDR3 reads CASRGRLSGNTIYF. The DNA of the CDR3 is TGTGCCAGCCGCGGAAGGCTCTCTGGAAACACCATATATTTT.

The gene calls are TRBV5-1 and TRBJ2-3; D may be TRBD1 (7 bases). The CDR3 is made up of 16 amino acids. V was pared by 0 bases and J by 0 bases, with 11 bases between. The germline V gene has CDR1 SGHRS and CDR2 YFSETQ. This CDR3 is CASSLEQGRSTDTQYF. The DNA for the CDR3 is TGCGCCAGCAGCTTGGAACAGGGGAGGAGCACAGATACGCAGTATTTT.

This clone occurred once. The chain combines TRBV19 with TRBJ2-1, with 7 nucleotides matching TRBD1. Germline CDR1 and CDR2: LNHDA and SQIVND (reference sequence). The CDR3 sequence is 13 residues long. V lost 5 bases and J lost 7; bases outside the gene matches: 5. CDR3 DNA: TGTGCCAGTAGTCCCGACAGGGCGAATGAGCAGTTCTTC. This sequence encodes CASSPDRANEQFF.

CDR3 in amino acids: CASSLAQGANSPLHF. CDR3 coding DNA: TGTGCCAGCAGCTTAGCTCAGGGGGCGAATTCACCCCTCCACTTT. The gene calls are TRBV7-2 and TRBJ1-6; TRBD1 matches 8 bases. There are 15 residues in the CDR3. V was pared by 0 bases and J by 7 bases, with 2 bases of the junction left unmatched. CDR1 and CDR2 from the germline V gene are SGHTA and FQGNSA.

The chain uses TRBV4-1 and TRBJ1-1, with 7 bases identical to TRBD1. With 7 bases clipped from V and 0 bases from J, the junction kept 8 bases outside the gene matches. The CDR3 has 15 amino acids. Germline assignment: CDR1 MGHRA and CDR2 YSYEKL. This CDR3 is CASTLRGSMNTEAFF. As DNA, the CDR3 is TGCGCCAGCACCCTCAGGGGGTCCATGAACACTGAAGCTTTCTTT.

V gene TRBV4-1 combines with J gene TRBJ1-1; D may be TRBD1 (5 bases). V dropped 1 base and J dropped 5 bases, with 14 bases sitting between them. Germline lookup yields CDR1 MGHRA and CDR2 YSYEKL. The CDR3 has 15 residues. CDR3 residues: CASSQVGQGLTEAFF. CDR3 nucleotides: TGCGCCAGCAGCCAAGTTGGTCAGGGACTGACTGAAGCTTTCTTT.

This chain connects TRBV7-6 to TRBJ2-1; TRBD1 agrees at 11 bases. Germline trimming cut 1 base from V and 6 bases from J; bases unmatched to any gene: 5. Germline lookup yields CDR1 SGHVS and CDR2 FNYEAQ. The CDR3 extends over 16 amino acids. This CDR3 is CASSLEGTGGANEQFF. The CDR3 nucleotides read TGTGCCAGCAGCTTAGAGGGGACAGGGGGGGCCAATGAGCAGTTCTTC.

The chain joins TRBV29-1 to TRBJ2-1, with D perhaps matching TRBD2 (7 bases). The CDR3 runs 14 residues. V was trimmed by 4 bases and J by 11 bases, leaving 21 bases between them. Germline V gives CDR1 SQVTM, CDR2 ANQGSEA. As DNA, the CDR3 is TGCAGCGTTGTAACGGGGGGCGTATCAATGAAGCAGTTCTTC. It encodes CSVVTGGVSMKQFF.

This chain joins TRBV2 and TRBJ2-3, with TRBD2 identical over 11 bases. Germline V CDR1 and CDR2: SNHLY, FYNNEI. The CDR3 covers 18 residues. J lost 1 base, V lost 5 bases, and 11 bases had no gene match. This chain's CDR3 is CASSYSGGASIGTDTQYF. CDR3 DNA: TGTGCCAGCAGTTATAGCGGGGGGGCCTCGATCGGCACAGATACGCAGTATTTT.

The rearrangement uses TRBV5-6 and TRBJ2-7, with 14 bases matching TRBD2. The length of the CDR3 is 18 residues. Losses at the gene ends were 4 bases for V and 1 base for J; bases not matched to a gene: 10. Germline V CDR1 and CDR2: SGHDT, YYEEEE. The CDR3 spells CASSQGLAGARASYEQYF. DNA for the CDR3: TGTGCCAGCAGCCAGGGACTAGCGGGGGCAAGGGCTTCCTACGAGCAGTACTTC.

This sequence joins TRBV25-1 and TRBJ1-2; D is perhaps TRBD1 (6 bases). V was cut by 1 base and J by 5 bases, with 14 bases left in between. This CDR3 spans 15 amino acids. Germline V lookup: CDR1 MGHDK, CDR2 SYGVNS. The CDR3 here is CASSEWEGVRYGYTF. The CDR3 nucleotides read TGTGCCAGCAGTGAATGGGAGGGGGTACGGTATGGCTACACCTTC.

The chain couples TRBV4-3 to TRBJ2-2; 8 bases map to TRBD2. CDR3 size: 16 residues. Trimming removed 0 bases from V and 3 bases from J; junction bases left unmatched: 3. Germline-derived CDR1 and CDR2 are LGHNA and YSLEER. The CDR3 nucleotides read TGCGCCAGCAGCCAAGACCCAGCGGGGGACACCGGGGAGCTGTTTTTT. Translated: CASSQDPAGDTGELFF.

The V call is TRBV7-9, the J call TRBJ2-5; D unresolved. The CDR3 has 11 amino acids. Per germline, CDR1 SEHNR and CDR2 FQNEAQ (reference sequence). Trimming pared 7 bases from V and 5 bases from J, leaving 8 bases between. The CDR3 sequence: CASTLAETQYF. In DNA form, the CDR3 reads TGTGCCAGCACCCTTGCGGAGACCCAGTACTTC.

The V gene is TRBV18, the J gene TRBJ1-3; D uncertain. CDR3 length: 16 residues. Trimming stripped 0 bases from V and 4 bases from J, with 13 bases between. Germline CDR1 reads KGHSH; CDR2 reads LQKENI. The CDR3 sequence is CASSPPQGSGGNTIYF. CDR3 in DNA: TGTGCCAGCTCACCACCGCAAGGGTCGGGAGGAAACACCATATATTTT.

This clone was picked up one time. This chain links TRBV19 with TRBJ2-2; possible D gene TRBD2, 6 bases. This CDR3 comprises 14 residues. Germline CDR1 LNHDA, CDR2 SQIVND (reference sequence). The V gene lost 3 bases and the J gene lost 6 bases, with 11 bases spanning the gap. The CDR3 is CASSILGGPGELFF. In DNA, the CDR3 is TGTGCCAGTAGTATCTTGGGGGGACCCGGGGAGCTGTTTTTT.

The CDR3 nucleotides read TGTGCCACCAGGACAGAGAACACCGGGGAGCTGTTTTTT. The encoded protein is CATRTENTGELFF. The chain has TRBV10-3 and TRBJ2-2; possible D gene TRBD1, 6 bases. Looked up from germline, CDR1 is ENHRY and CDR2 is SYGVKD. The germline V and J ends were trimmed by 10 bases and 1 base, with 10 bases remaining between them. This CDR3 spans 13 amino acids.

The chain links TRBV6-5 to TRBJ1-4; D may be TRBD1 (5 bases). CDR3 length: 15 amino acids. The germline gives CDR1 MNHEY, CDR2 SVGAGI. V lost 2 bases, J lost 3 bases, and 10 bases lay in between. CDR3 in amino acids: CASSYAGTANEKLFF. Here the CDR3 DNA reads TGTGCCAGCAGTTACGCCGGGACTGCTAATGAAAAACTGTTTTTT.

The V call is TRBV15, the J call TRBJ1-1; TRBD1 matches at 8 bases. With V trimmed by 5 bases and J by 8 bases, 7 bases remained unmatched. Germline CDR1 reads LNHNV; CDR2 reads YYDKDF (reference sequence). The CDR3 runs to 13 residues. The CDR3 coding sequence is TGTGCCACCAGCGCCCGGGACAGGAGAGAAGCTTTCTTT. Translating gives CATSARDRREAFF.

The genes are TRBV5-1 and TRBJ1-1, with D possibly matching TRBD1 (5 bases). Trimming removed 4 bases from V and 4 bases from J, with 17 bases in between. This CDR3 spans 15 amino acids. Germline CDR1 is SGHRS and CDR2 is YFSETQ. In nucleotides, the CDR3 is TGCGCCAGCAGCCCCTCCCAGGGCGGGGGCACTGAAGCTTTCTTT. As protein: CASSPSQGGGTEAFF.

V and J are TRBV29-1 and TRBJ1-2, with D uncertain. The CDR3 extends over 15 amino acids. The germline CDR1 and CDR2 sequences are SQVTM and ANQGSEA. Trimming stripped 0 bases from V and 0 bases from J, with 11 bases between. CDR3 protein: CSVEDRFRANYGYTF. Here the CDR3 DNA reads TGCAGCGTTGAAGATCGATTCCGAGCTAACTATGGCTACACCTTC.

A few counts support this clone. The chain couples TRBV4-1 to TRBJ1-2, with 7 bases lining up with TRBD1. V lost 0 bases and J lost 4; bases outside the gene matches: 2. Germline values: CDR1 MGHRA, CDR2 YSYEKL. CDR3 size: 14 residues. CDR3 region: CASSQETGRYGYTF. The CDR3 nucleotides are TGCGCCAGCAGCCAAGAGACAGGGCGCTATGGCTACACCTTC.

This clone was observed at least ten times. The V call is TRBV30, the J call TRBJ1-2; D not resolved. V dropped 3 bases and J dropped 4 bases, with 12 bases sitting between them. The CDR3 length is 13 residues. Germline V gives CDR1 GTSNPN, CDR2 SVGIG (reference sequence). CDR3 coding DNA: TGTGCCTGGAGGAGGCAGCTAGGCTATGGCTACACCTTC. Residues: CAWRRQLGYGYTF.

The chain recombines TRBV6-5 with TRBJ2-5, with 7 bases matching TRBD1. Germline V gene lookup returns CDR1 MNHEY and CDR2 SVGAGI. The length of the CDR3 is 15 residues. With V trimmed by 6 bases and J by 7 bases, 14 bases remained unmatched. The CDR3 bases are TGTGCCAGCAGCCGACTTGGGACAGTTGGAGGGACCCAGTACTTC. Translation: CASSRLGTVGGTQYF.

The rearrangement joins TRBV21-1 to TRBJ1-6; the D call of TRBD1 is as the table states it, not checked on the DNA. TRBV21-1 is deemed a pseudogene. CDR3 length: 17 residues. The CDR3 coding sequence is TGTGCCAGACGAGGGGGTGGGGGCGACAGGGCTAATTCACCCCTCCACTTT. Protein product: CARRGGGGDRANSPLHF.

The gene calls are TRBV18 and TRBJ2-3, with TRBD2 matching over 7 bases. The J segment lost 2 bases and the V segment lost 6 bases, leaving 14 bases of the junction unmatched. CDR1 is KGHSH and CDR2 is LQKENI in the germline V gene. CDR3 size: 17 residues. CDR3 sequence: CASSLISPGGYTDTQYF. CDR3 nucleotides: TGTGCCAGCTCCCTGATTAGCCCCGGGGGGTACACAGATACGCAGTATTTT.

The chain couples TRBV6-5 to TRBJ1-6; unclear D gene. The germline V gene encodes CDR1 MNHEY and CDR2 SVGAGI. Trimming took 6 bases from V and 11 from J, leaving 17 bases between them. The CDR3 is 14 amino acids. The CDR3 DNA sequence: TGTGCCAGCAGCCCTTCGACTGTAACTCCACCCCTCCACTTT. This gives the protein CASSPSTVTPPLHF.

The rearrangement joins TRBV27 to TRBJ2-7; D is uncertain. This CDR3 is built from 14 residues. Germline CDR1 reads MNHEY; CDR2 reads SMNVEV (reference sequence). V was cut by 5 bases and J by 3 bases, with 14 bases left in between. This CDR3 is CASSPITPGYEQYF. DNA of the CDR3: TGTGCCAGCAGTCCCATCACCCCCGGCTACGAGCAGTACTTC.

The chain joins TRBV7-9 to TRBJ1-1, with D possibly matching TRBD1 (6 bases). V shed 2 bases and J shed 5 bases, with 12 bases lying between them. Germline lookup yields CDR1 SEHNR and CDR2 FQNEAQ (reference sequence). The CDR3 is made up of 14 amino acids. The CDR3 DNA reads TGTGCCAGCAGCTTACCTGCGGGGGCGACTGAAGCTTTCTTT. This gives the protein CASSLPAGATEAFF.

V gene TRBV7-8 combines with J gene TRBJ2-5; 8 positions agree with TRBD2. There are 15 residues in the CDR3. Germline CDR1 and CDR2: SGHVS and FQNEAQ. V gave up 6 bases and J gave up 4 bases; unmatched junction bases: 10. CDR3 DNA sequence: TGTGCCAGCAGTAGGGGCCCCGGGGGGGCAGAGACCCAGTACTTC. Protein sequence: CASSRGPGGAETQYF. The full variable domain, rest sourced from reference TRBV7-8 and TRBJ2-5, is GAGVSQSPRYKVAKRGQDVALRCDPISGHVSLFWYQQALGQGPEFLTYFQNEAQLDKSGLPSDRFFAERPEGSVSTLKIQRTQQEDSAVYLCASSRGPGGAETQYFGPGTRLLVL.

The V gene is TRBV15, the J gene TRBJ2-3, with D perhaps matching TRBD2 (6 bases). Germline assignment: CDR1 LNHNV and CDR2 YYDKDF (reference sequence). Trimming shortened V by 5 bases and J by 4 bases, and 16 bases separated the two germline ends. CDR3 length: 15 residues. The chain's CDR3 is CATSWGDGPSDTQYF. CDR3 DNA sequence: TGTGCCACCAGCTGGGGGGACGGGCCCTCAGATACGCAGTATTTT.